A single sample is the source of the 15 T cell receptor beta chains below, sequenced in a study of T cell responses to AZD1222 COVID-19 vaccine. Profiling relied on immunoSEQ multiplex PCR, and the TCRdb table lists in-frame clones only, not all of them. The data contain more than 120,000 clones, 85% to 95% of them singletons. The input for sequencing was peripheral blood, taken on day 0 of AZD1222 vaccination. These receptors were collected from an adult in good health.

J is TRBJ1-3 and V is TRBV6-1; D unclear. This CDR3 region has 15 residues. V was trimmed by 1 base and J by 7 bases, leaving 14 bases between them. CDR1 and CDR2 from the germline V gene are MNHNS and SASEGT. CDR3 region: CASSEGGVLQNTIYF. CDR3 nucleotides: TGTGCCAGCAGTGAAGGAGGAGTCCTACAGAACACCATATATTTT.

The V call is TRBV6-5, the J call TRBJ2-1, with a tentative D call TRBD2 (7 bases). The CDR3 spans 15 residues. Germline-derived CDR1 and CDR2 are MNHEY and SVGAGI. With 7 bases removed from V and 4 bases from J, the gap between germline ends came to 17 bases. The CDR3 bases are TGTGCCAGCACCCAGGAAGGGGGGGCTTACAATGAGCAGTTCTTC. Encoded protein: CASTQEGGAYNEQFF.

The V and J genes are TRBV10-2 and TRBJ1-3; D remains ambiguous. CDR3 length: 13 residues. The germline CDR1 and CDR2 sequences are WSHSY and SAAADI. Trimming pared 8 bases from V and 0 bases from J, leaving 8 bases between. The CDR3 loop is CASGRNSGNTIYF. The CDR3 DNA reads TGCGCCAGCGGGCGGAACTCTGGAAACACCATATATTTT.

The J gene is TRBJ2-7, the V gene TRBV11-2; unclear D gene. V lost 5 bases to trimming and J lost 7 bases, with 9 bases between them. Germline V gene data show CDR1 as SGHAT and CDR2 as FQNNGV. The CDR3 is 11 residues long. The CDR3 is CASSPLKEQYF. DNA for the CDR3: TGTGCCAGCAGCCCTCTAAAGGAGCAGTACTTC.

This clone was seen only once. This sequence joins TRBV11-2 and TRBJ1-2; D is unclear. The germline V gene has CDR1 SGHAT and CDR2 FQNNGV. The V gene lost 5 bases and the J gene lost 8 bases, with 18 bases spanning the gap. The CDR3 contains 14 residues. CDR3 sequence: CASSPVSPTKGYTF. The DNA of the CDR3 is TGTGCCAGCAGCCCTGTATCCCCCACAAAGGGCTACACCTTC. Full variable domain (missing parts from reference TRBV11-2 and TRBJ1-2): EAGVAQSPRYKIIEKRQSVAFWCNPISGHATLYWYQQILGQGPKLLIQFQNNGVVDDSQLPKDRFSAERLKGVDSTLKIQPAKLEDSAVYLCASSPVSPTKGYTFGSGTRLTVV.

The chain is built from TRBV2 and TRBJ1-2; D call uncertain. The CDR3 sequence is 14 residues long. The germline V gene encodes CDR1 SNHLY and CDR2 FYNNEI. Trimming left V 3 bases short and J 6 bases short, with 14 bases between. DNA of the CDR3: TGTGCCAGCAGTGATCGGCGTCAGAGCCATGGCTACACCTTC. Residues: CASSDRRQSHGYTF.

The V call is TRBV11-3, the J call TRBJ1-1; a weak D match, TRBD1 (5 bases). The germline CDR1 and CDR2 sequences are SGHNT and YENEEA. The CDR3 extends over 13 amino acids. V lost 2 bases to trimming and J lost 5 bases, with 9 bases between them. The CDR3 sequence: CASSLTGGTEAFF. The CDR3, as DNA: TGTGCCAGCAGCTTAACAGGAGGTACTGAAGCTTTCTTT.

The CDR3 region has the DNA TGTGCCAGCGGGACACTAAATAATTCACCCCTCCACTTT. Its translation is CASGTLNNSPLHF. The chain employs TRBV19 and TRBJ1-6; weak D call: TRBD1 (6 bases). In germline, CDR1 is LNHDA, CDR2 SQIVND (reference sequence). Trimming shortened V by 9 bases and J by 5 bases, and 11 bases separated the two germline ends. This CDR3 is 13 amino acids long.

The J gene is TRBJ1-2, the V gene TRBV10-2, with D hard to call. Trimming stripped 2 bases from V and 8 bases from J, with 12 bases between. Germline values: CDR1 WSHSY, CDR2 SAAADI. The CDR3 covers 13 residues. The CDR3 region has the DNA TGCGCCAGCAGTGAGGCCCCGGAGAGCGGCTACACCTTC. This gives the protein CASSEAPESGYTF.

This chain links TRBV12-3 or TRBV12-4 with TRBJ1-6; D is uncertain. The CDR3 spans 12 residues. Trimming cost V 7 bases and J 3 bases, with 4 bases left between them. As DNA, the CDR3 is TGTGCCAGCACCCTCTATAATTCACCCCTCCACTTT. Protein product: CASTLYNSPLHF.

V and J are TRBV5-5 and TRBJ2-5; a possible D gene is TRBD1 (8 bases). The germline V gene has CDR1 SGHKS and CDR2 YYEKEE (reference sequence). The ends were cut back, 3 bases at V and 5 bases at J, with 17 bases in the middle. CDR3 size: 15 residues. CDR3 loop: CASSYPTGGDETQYF. In DNA, the CDR3 is TGTGCCAGCAGCTATCCTACAGGGGGGGATGAGACCCAGTACTTC. Supplemented by reference TRBV5-5 and TRBJ2-5, the full variable domain reads DAGVTQSPTHLIKTRGQQVTLRCSPISGHKSVSWYQQVLGQGPQFIFQYYEKEERGRGNFPDRFSARQFPNYSSELNVNALLLGDSALYLCASSYPTGGDETQYFGPGTRLLVL.

The chain uses TRBV12-3 or TRBV12-4 and TRBJ2-5, with unresolved D. This CDR3 contains 12 residues. The germline V and J ends were trimmed by 2 bases and 4 bases, with 5 bases remaining between them. CDR3 loop: CASSLKGETQYF. As DNA, the CDR3 is TGTGCCAGCAGTTTAAAGGGAGAGACCCAGTACTTC.

The table lists this clone with a count of one. The J gene is TRBJ2-5, the V gene TRBV13; tentatively, D is TRBD2 (5 bases). Germline V gene lookup returns CDR1 PRHDT and CDR2 FYEKMQ (reference sequence). CDR3 length: 15 amino acids. The V and J ends lost 2 bases and 2 bases respectively, with 12 bases between them. This CDR3 is CASSLKGGWQETQYF. The DNA for the CDR3 is TGTGCCAGCAGCTTAAAAGGCGGGTGGCAAGAGACCCAGTACTTC.

This chain connects TRBV6-2 or TRBV6-3 to TRBJ1-1; D is undetermined. Trimming stripped 6 bases from V and 4 bases from J, with 24 bases between. The CDR3 spans 17 residues. The V gene's germline CDR1 is MNHEY and CDR2 SVGEGT. This chain's CDR3 is CASSDGRVLSIGTEAFF. As DNA, the CDR3 is TGTGCCAGCAGCGACGGTAGGGTCTTAAGTATCGGCACTGAAGCTTTCTTT.

The chain carries TRBV29-1 and TRBJ1-2; 10 bases fit TRBD1. Germline values: CDR1 SQVTM, CDR2 ANQGSEA. Trimming cost V 0 bases and J 3 bases; bases outside gene matches: 1. The CDR3 has 14 amino acids. CDR3 DNA: TGCAGCGTTGAAGACGGACAGGGGGACTATGGCTACACCTTC. Protein product: CSVEDGQGDYGYTF.